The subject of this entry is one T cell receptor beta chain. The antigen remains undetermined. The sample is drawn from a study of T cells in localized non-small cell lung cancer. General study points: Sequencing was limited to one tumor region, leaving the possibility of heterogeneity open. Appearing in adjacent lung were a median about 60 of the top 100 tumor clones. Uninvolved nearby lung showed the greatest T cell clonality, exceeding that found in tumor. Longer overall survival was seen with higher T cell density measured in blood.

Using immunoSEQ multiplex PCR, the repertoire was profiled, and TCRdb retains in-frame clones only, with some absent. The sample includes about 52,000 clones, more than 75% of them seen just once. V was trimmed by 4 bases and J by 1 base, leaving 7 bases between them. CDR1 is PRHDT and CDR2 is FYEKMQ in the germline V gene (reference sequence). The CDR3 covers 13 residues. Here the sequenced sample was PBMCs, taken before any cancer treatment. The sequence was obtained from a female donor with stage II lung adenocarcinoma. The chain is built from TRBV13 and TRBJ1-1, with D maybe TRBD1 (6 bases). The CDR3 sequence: CASSSQGNTEAFF. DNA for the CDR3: TGTGCCAGCAGCTCACAGGGGAACACTGAAGCTTTCTTT.